A single T cell receptor (beta chain) is shown here with its context. TCRdb recomputed calls from the 5' RACE reads with MiXCR, one row per CDR3 protein. The sample shows just over 70,000 distinct CDR3 sequences, around 12% of them seen only once. In germline, CDR1 is MNHEY, CDR2 SVGEGT. The CDR3 extends over 14 amino acids. V lost 8 bases and J lost 7, with 18 bases in between. This entry belongs to a study of early T cells in non-severe SARS-CoV-2 infection. On the study more broadly: Unsorted whole blood bulk RNA was sequenced, with unpaired chains.

The chain uses TRBV6-2 or TRBV6-3 and TRBJ2-1; D is unresolved. The source material was whole blood. The receptor was isolated from an adult who was a healthcare worker with PCR-confirmed SARS-CoV-2 infection or an uninfected control (not recorded which). The CDR3: CASASTGIMNEQFF. In nucleotides, the CDR3 is TGTGCCAGCGCATCTACGGGTATTATGAATGAGCAGTTCTTC.